In its sample, the clone carrying this T cell receptor beta chain was seen a few times. Antigen: not known. A multiplex PCR was run with 60 Vbeta primers and 13 Jbeta primers. Using immunoSEQ multiplex PCR, the repertoire was profiled, and TCRdb retains in-frame clones only, with some absent. The data show 90,000 to 120,000 clones, 84% seen once. These data belong to a study of cytomegalovirus exposure and HLA in healthy donors. Across the study: Prior work identified more than 90 million unique TCR beta sequences in 150 million to 200 million T cells.

V was cut by 5 bases and J by 7 bases, with 18 bases left in between. The CDR3 loop spans 15 amino acids. From germline, CDR1 is SGHAT and CDR2 FQNNGV. Study conclusions and caveats: There were around 160 TCR beta chains listed as cytomegalovirus-associated. For most TCR beta V segments, an earlier analysis put the productive rate at about 87% or about 30% of the time.

The chain couples TRBV11-2 to TRBJ2-1; possible D gene TRBD1, 8 bases. The source is a woman aged 18-29 years in good health and CMV-seronegative. Sequencing was done on a sample of PBMCs. The CDR3 loop reads CASSPGQGGKNEQFF. The DNA of the CDR3 is TGTGCCAGCAGCCCAGGACAGGGAGGGAAGAATGAGCAGTTCTTC.